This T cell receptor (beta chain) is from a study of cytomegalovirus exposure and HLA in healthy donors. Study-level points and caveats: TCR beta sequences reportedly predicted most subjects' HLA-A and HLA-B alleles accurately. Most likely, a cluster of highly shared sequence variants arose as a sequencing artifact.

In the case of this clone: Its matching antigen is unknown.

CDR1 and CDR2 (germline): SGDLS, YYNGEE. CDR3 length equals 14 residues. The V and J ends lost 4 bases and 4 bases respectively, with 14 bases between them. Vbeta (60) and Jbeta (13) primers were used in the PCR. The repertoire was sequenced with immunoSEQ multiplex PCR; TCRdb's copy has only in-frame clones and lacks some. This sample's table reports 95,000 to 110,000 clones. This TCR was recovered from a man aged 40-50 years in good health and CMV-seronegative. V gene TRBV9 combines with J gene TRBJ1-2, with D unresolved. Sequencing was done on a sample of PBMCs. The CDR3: CASSPQTSTYGYTF. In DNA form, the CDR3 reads TGTGCCAGCAGCCCTCAGACATCGACCTATGGCTACACCTTC.